The sequence of this T cell receptor (beta chain) was determined in a study of blood T cell repertoires in COVID-19. The overall study: T cells, B-cell-depleted T cells, or PBMCs supplied cDNA or gDNA.

Profiling relied on immunoSEQ multiplex PCR, and the TCRdb table lists in-frame clones only, not all of them. Here the sample spans about 200,000 clones, 75% to 90% being singletons. J was trimmed by 7 bases and V by 1 base; bases with no gene match: 9. The CDR3 spans 15 residues. Germline V lookup: CDR1 SGHTA, CDR2 FQGNSA. The clonotype originates from a man aged 60 to 69 with acute or convalescent COVID-19. This chain joins TRBV7-2 and TRBJ2-7; the match to TRBD2 covers 8 bases. The sample comprised peripheral blood. This CDR3 reads CASSLVTGGPGEQYF. CDR3 nucleotides: TGTGCCAGCAGCTTAGTGACGGGGGGGCCTGGAGAGCAGTACTTC.